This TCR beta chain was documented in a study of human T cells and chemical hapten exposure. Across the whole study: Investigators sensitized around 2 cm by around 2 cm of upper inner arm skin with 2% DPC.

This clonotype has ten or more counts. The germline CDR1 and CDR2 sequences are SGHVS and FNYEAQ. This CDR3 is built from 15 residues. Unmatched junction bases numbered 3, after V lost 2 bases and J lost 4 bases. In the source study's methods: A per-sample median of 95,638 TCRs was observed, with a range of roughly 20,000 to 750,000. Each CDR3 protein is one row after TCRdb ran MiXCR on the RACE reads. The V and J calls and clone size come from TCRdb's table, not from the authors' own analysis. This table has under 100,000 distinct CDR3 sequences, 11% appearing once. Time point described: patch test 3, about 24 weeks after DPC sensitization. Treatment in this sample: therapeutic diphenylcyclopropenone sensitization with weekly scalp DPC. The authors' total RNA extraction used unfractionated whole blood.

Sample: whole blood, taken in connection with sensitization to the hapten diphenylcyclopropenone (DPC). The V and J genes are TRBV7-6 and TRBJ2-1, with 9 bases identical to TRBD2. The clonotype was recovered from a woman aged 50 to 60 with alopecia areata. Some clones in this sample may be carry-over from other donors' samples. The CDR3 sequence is CASSLNAGGYNEQFF. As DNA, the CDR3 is TGTGCCAGCAGCTTAAACGCGGGAGGGTACAATGAGCAGTTCTTC.